Below, one T cell receptor (beta chain) is given with its context. The sample comes from a study of blood T cell repertoires in COVID-19. Study in general: T cells, B-cell-depleted T cells, or PBMCs provided the cDNA or gDNA that served as material.

Germline CDR1 SEHNR, CDR2 FQNEAQ (reference sequence). V dropped 6 bases and J dropped 2; count of bases not matched to a gene: 8. The CDR3 length is 15 residues. In the source study's methods: Estimates of nucleated cell counts were drawn from the amplification of reference gene primers. Profiling relied on immunoSEQ multiplex PCR, and the TCRdb table lists in-frame clones only, not all of them. V and J calls plus clone size are reproduced from that table; the DNA served to infer D and trimming. This sample yields 130,000 or so clones, of which about 86% are seen a single time; roughly 2.2% belongs to the top ten. This study enrolled people aged 18 to 89 from about 24 US geographic areas. Cohorts were assigned according to the clinical history that participants reported.

This TCR was recovered from a man aged 40-49 years with acute COVID-19. The chain recombines TRBV7-9 with TRBJ2-7; 9 bases are a match to TRBD2. Sequencing was done on a sample of PBMCs or T cells enriched from blood (not recorded which). The CDR3: CASRPLAGTPYEQYF. Written as DNA, the CDR3 is TGTGCCAGCAGACCTCTAGCGGGGACCCCCTACGAGCAGTACTTC.